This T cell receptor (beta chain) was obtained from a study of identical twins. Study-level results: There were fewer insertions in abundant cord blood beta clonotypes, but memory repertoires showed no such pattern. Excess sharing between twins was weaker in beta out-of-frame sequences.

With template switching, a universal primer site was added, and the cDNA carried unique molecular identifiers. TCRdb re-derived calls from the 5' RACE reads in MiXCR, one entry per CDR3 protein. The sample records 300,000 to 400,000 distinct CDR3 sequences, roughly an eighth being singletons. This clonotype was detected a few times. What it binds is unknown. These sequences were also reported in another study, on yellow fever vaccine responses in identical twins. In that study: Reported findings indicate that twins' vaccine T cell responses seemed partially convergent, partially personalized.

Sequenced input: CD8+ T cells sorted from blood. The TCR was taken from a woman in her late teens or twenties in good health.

The CDR3 protein is CASSFEYPPREQYF. In nucleotides, the CDR3 is TGTGCCAGCAGTTTCGAGTACCCCCCCCGCGAGCAGTACTTC. The chain employs TRBV28 and TRBJ2-7; D unclear. Trimming cost V 3 bases and J 6 bases, with 15 bases left between them. Germline V gene lookup returns CDR1 MDHEN and CDR2 SYDVKM. The CDR3 consists of 14 residues.